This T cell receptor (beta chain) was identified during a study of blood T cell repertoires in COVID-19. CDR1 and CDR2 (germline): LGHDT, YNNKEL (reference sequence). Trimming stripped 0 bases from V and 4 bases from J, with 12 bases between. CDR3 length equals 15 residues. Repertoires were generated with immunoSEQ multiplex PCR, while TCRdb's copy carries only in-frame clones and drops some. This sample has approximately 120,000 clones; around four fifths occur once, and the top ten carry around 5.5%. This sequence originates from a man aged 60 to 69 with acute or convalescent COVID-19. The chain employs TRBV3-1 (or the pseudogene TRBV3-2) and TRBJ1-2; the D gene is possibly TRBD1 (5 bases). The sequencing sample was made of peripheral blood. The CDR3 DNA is TGTGCCAGCAGCCAAGATGCCAGGGCGTTCTATGGCTACACCTTC. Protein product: CASSQDARAFYGYTF.